This T cell receptor beta chain was captured by sequencing in a study of PD-1 blockade in classical Hodgkin lymphoma. Across the whole study: Patients had nivolumab dosed at 3 mg/kg, delivered intravenously every 2 weeks. Overall study findings and caveats: Baseline diversity resembling that of newly diagnosed patients was seen in complete responders.

CDR3 length: 15 residues. Germline loops: CDR1 SGDLS, CDR2 YYNGEE. Between the trimmed V and J ends, which lost 2 bases and 5 bases, there was a span of 14 bases. Each patient relapsed following autologous stem cell transplantation, and prior brentuximab vedotin exposure differed. Complete response, partial response or progressive disease was each patient's best response. This clone appeared a single time. No antigen is known for it. Measured with immunoSEQ multiplex PCR; TCRdb has only the in-frame clones, and not every one. This table holds more than 20,000 clones, around 86% found once. The material was peripheral blood mononuclear cells (PBMCs), obtained at baseline. This sequence was found in a human donor with classical Hodgkin lymphoma. The chain employs TRBV9 and TRBJ2-1; D perhaps matches TRBD1 (6 bases). Here the CDR3 DNA reads TGTGCCAGCAGCGTGCAGGGGAATTTTCACAATGAGCAGTTCTTC. Amino acids: CASSVQGNFHNEQFF. Complete variable domain (other parts from reference TRBV9 and TRBJ2-1): DSGVTQTPKHLITATGQRVTLRCSPRSGDLSVYWYQQSLDQGLQFLIQYYNGEERAKGNILERFSAQQFPDLHSELNLSSLELGDSALYFCASSVQGNFHNEQFFGPGTRLTVL.